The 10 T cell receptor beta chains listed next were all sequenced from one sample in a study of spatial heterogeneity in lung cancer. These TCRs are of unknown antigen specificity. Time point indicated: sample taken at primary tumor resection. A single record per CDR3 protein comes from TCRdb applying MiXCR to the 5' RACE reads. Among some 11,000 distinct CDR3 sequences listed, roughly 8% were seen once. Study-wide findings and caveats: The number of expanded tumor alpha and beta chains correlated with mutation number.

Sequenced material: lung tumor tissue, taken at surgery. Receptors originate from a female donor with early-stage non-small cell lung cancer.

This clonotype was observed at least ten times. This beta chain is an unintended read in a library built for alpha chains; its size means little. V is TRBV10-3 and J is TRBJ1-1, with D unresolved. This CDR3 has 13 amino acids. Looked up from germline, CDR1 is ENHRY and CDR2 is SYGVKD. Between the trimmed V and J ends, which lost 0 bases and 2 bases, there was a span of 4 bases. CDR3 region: CAISESVNTEAFF. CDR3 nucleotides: TGTGCCATCAGTGAGTCAGTAAACACTGAAGCTTTCTTT.

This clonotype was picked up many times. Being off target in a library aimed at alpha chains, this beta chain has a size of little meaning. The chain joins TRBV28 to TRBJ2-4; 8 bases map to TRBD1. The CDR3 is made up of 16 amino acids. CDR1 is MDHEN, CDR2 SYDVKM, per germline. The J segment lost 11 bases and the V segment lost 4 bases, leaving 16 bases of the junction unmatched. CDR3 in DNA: TGTGCCAGCAGTTCCGGGGGTGGTTGGACAGGGAAGGTTCAGTACTTC. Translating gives CASSSGGGWTGKVQYF.

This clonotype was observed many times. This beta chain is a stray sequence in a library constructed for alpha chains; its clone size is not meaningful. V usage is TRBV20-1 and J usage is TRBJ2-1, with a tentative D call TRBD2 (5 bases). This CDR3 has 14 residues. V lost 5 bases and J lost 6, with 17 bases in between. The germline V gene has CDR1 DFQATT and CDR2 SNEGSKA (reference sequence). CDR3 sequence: CSAYWSGRSNEQFF. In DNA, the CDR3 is TGCAGTGCTTATTGGTCGGGGAGAAGCAATGAGCAGTTCTTC.

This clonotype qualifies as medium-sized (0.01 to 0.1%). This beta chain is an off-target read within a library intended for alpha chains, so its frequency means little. CDR3 region: CASSPRAYNEQFF. DNA for the CDR3: TGTGCCAGCAGCCCGAGGGCCTACAATGAGCAGTTCTTC. V gene TRBV3-1 combines with J gene TRBJ2-1; tentative D call: TRBD2 (5 bases). The germline V gene encodes CDR1 LGHDT and CDR2 YNNKEL (reference sequence). The CDR3 spans 13 residues. With 4 bases removed from V and 2 bases from J, the gap between germline ends came to 6 bases.

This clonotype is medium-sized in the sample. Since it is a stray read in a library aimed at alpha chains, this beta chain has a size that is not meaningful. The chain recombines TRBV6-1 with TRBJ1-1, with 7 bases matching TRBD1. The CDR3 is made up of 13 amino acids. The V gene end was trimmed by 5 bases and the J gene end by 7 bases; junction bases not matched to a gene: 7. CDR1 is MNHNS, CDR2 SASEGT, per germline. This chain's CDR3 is CASSWDSRFEAFF. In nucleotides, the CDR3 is TGTGCCAGCAGTTGGGACAGTCGTTTTGAAGCTTTCTTT.

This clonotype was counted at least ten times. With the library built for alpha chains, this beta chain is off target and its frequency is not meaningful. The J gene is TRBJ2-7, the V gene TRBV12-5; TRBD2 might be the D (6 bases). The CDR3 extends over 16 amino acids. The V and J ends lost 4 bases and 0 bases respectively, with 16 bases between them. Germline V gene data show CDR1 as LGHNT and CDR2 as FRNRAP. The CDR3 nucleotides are TGTGCTAGTGGTTGGCCGACGGCGGGGAGCTCCTACGAGCAGTACTTC. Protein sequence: CASGWPTAGSSYEQYF.

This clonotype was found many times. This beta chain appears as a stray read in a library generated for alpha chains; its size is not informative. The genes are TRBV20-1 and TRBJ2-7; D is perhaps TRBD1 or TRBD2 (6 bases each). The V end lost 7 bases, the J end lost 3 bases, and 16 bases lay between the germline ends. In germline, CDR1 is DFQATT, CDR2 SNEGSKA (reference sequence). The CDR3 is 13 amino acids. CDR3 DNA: TGCAGTGTCTTGGACAAGGGGGGCTACGAGCAGTACTTC. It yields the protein CSVLDKGGYEQYF.

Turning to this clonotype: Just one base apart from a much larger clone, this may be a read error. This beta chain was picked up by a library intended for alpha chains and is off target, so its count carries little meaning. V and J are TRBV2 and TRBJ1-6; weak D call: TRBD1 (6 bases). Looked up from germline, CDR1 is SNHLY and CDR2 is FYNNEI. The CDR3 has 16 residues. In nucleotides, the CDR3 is TGTGCCAGCAGTCCTCAGACAGGCTCCTATTATTCACCCCTCCACTTT. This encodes CASSPQTGSYYSPLHF. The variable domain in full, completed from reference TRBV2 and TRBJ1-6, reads EPEVTQTPSHQVTQMGQEVILRCVPISNHLYFYWYRQILGQKVEFLVSFYNNEISEKSEIFDDQFSVERPDGSNFTLKIRSTKLEDSAMYFCASSPQTGSYYSPLHFGNGTRLTVT.

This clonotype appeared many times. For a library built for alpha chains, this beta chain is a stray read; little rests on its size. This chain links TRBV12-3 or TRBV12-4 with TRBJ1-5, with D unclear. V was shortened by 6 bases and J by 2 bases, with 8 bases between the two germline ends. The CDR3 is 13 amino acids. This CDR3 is CASRWTGNQPQHF. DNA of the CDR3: TGTGCCAGCAGATGGACGGGCAATCAGCCCCAGCATTTT.

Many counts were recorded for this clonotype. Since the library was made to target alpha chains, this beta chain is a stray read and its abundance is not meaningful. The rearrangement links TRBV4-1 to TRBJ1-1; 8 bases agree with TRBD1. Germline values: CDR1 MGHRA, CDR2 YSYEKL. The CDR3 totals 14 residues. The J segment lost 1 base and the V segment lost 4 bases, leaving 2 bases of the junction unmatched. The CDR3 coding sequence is TGCGCCAGCAGCCTGGGACAGGCGAACACTGAAGCTTTCTTT. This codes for CASSLGQANTEAFF.